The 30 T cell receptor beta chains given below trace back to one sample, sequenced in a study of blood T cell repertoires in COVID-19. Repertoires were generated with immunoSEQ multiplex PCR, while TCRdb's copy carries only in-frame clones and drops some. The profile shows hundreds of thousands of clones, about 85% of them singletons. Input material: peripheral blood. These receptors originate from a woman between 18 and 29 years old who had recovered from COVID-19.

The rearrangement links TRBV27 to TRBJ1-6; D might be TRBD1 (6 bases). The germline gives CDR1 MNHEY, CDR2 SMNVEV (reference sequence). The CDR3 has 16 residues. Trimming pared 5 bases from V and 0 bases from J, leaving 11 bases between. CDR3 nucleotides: TGTGCCAGCAGTCTCACAGGGAGCTCCTATAATTCACCCCTCCACTTT. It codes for CASSLTGSSYNSPLHF.

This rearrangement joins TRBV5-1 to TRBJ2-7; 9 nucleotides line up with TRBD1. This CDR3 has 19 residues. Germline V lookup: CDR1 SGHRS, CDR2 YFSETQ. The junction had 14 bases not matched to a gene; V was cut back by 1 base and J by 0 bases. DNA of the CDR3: TGCGCCAGCAGCTTGCGGACCGGGACAGGGAGAGGGAACTCCTACGAGCAGTACTTC. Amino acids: CASSLRTGTGRGNSYEQYF.

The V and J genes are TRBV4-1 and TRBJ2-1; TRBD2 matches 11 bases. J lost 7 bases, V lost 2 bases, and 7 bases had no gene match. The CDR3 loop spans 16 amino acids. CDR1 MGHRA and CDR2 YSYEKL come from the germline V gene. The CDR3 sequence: CASSQTLAGDKNEQFF. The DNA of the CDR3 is TGCGCCAGCAGCCAAACACTAGCGGGAGACAAGAATGAGCAGTTCTTC.

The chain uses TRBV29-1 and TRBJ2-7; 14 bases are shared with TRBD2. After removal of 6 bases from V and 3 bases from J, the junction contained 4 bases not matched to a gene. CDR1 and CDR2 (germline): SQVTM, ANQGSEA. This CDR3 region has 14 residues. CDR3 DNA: TGCAGCGTCCGAGGGACTAGCGGGAGCTACGAGCAGTACTTC. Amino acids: CSVRGTSGSYEQYF.

The CDR3 sequence: CASTTKGAVLIYEQYF. The CDR3 bases are TGTGCCAGCACTACAAAGGGGGCCGTATTGATCTACGAGCAGTACTTC. V usage is TRBV28 and J usage is TRBJ2-7; 7 bases are shared with TRBD1. Germline lookup yields CDR1 MDHEN and CDR2 SYDVKM. The CDR3 totals 16 residues. Trimming cost V 7 bases and J 3 bases; bases outside gene matches: 15.

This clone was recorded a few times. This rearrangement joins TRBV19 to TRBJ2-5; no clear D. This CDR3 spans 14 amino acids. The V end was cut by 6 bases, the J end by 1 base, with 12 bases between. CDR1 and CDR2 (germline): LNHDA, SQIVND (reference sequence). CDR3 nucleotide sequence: TGTGCCAGTAGCCTGACAAAGTCCCAAGAGACCCAGTACTTC. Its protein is CASSLTKSQETQYF.

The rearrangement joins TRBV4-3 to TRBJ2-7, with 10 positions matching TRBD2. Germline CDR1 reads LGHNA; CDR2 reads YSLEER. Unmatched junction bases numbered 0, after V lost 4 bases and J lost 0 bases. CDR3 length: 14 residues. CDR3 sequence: CASSPSGSSYEQYF. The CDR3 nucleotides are TGCGCCAGCAGCCCTAGCGGGAGCTCCTACGAGCAGTACTTC.

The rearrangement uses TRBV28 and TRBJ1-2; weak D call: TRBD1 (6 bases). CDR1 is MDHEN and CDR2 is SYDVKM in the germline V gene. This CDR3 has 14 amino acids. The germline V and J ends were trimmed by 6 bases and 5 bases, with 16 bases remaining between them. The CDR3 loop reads CASSLRGIIYGYTF. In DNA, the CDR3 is TGTGCCAGCAGCCTCAGGGGTATAATTTATGGCTACACCTTC.

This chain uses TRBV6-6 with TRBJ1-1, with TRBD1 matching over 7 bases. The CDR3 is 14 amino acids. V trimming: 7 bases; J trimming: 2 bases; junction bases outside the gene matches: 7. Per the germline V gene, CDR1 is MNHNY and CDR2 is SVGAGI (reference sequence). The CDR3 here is CASTLGQPNTEAFF. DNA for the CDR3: TGTGCCAGCACCCTGGGACAGCCAAACACTGAAGCTTTCTTT.

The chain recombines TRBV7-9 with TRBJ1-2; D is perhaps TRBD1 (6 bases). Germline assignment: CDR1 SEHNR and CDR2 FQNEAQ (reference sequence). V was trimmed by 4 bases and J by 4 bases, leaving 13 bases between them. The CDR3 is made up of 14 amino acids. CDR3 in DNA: TGTGCCAGCAGCTCGCTATACAGGGTCTATGGCTACACCTTC. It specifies CASSSLYRVYGYTF.

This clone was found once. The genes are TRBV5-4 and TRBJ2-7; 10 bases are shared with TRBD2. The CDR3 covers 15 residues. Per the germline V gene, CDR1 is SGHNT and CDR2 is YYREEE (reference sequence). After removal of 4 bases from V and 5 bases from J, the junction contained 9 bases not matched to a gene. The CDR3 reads CASSNLAGDRDEQYF. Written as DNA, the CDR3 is TGTGCCAGCAGCAATCTAGCGGGAGACAGGGACGAGCAGTACTTC.

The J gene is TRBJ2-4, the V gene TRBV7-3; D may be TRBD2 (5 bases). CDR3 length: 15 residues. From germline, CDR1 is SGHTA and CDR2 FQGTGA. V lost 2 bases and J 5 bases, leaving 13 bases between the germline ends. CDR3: CASSLLGKRENIQYF. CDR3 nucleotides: TGTGCCAGCAGCTTATTGGGGAAGAGGGAAAACATTCAGTACTTC.

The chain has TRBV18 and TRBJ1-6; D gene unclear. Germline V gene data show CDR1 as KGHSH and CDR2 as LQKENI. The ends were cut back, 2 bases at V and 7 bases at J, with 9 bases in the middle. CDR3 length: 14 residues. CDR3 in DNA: TGTGCCAGCTCACCAACAACCACGAATTCACCCCTCCACTTT. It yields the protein CASSPTTTNSPLHF.

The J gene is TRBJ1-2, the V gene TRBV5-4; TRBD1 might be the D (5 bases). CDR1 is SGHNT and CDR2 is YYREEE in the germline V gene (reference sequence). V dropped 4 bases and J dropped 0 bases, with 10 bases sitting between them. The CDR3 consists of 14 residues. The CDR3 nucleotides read TGTGCCAGCAGCCTACAGGCACCTAACTATGGCTACACCTTC. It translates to CASSLQAPNYGYTF.

CDR3 in DNA: TGCGCCAGCAGTCGGGACAGGAACACTGAAGCTTTCTTT. Its translation is CASSRDRNTEAFF. The J gene is TRBJ1-1, the V gene TRBV5-1; TRBD1 matches at 7 bases. V trimming: 5 bases; J trimming: 1 base; junction bases outside the gene matches: 2. The CDR3 contains 13 residues. CDR1 is SGHRS, CDR2 YFSETQ, per germline.

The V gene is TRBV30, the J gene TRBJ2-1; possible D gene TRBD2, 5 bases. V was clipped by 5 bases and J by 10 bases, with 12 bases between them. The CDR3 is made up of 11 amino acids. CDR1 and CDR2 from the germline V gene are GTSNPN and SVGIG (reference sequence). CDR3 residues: CAWESSGEQFF. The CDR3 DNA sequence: TGTGCCTGGGAGAGCTCGGGAGAGCAGTTCTTC.

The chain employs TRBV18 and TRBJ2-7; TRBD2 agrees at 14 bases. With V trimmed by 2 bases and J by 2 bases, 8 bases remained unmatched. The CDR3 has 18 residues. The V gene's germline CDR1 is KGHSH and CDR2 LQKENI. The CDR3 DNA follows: TGTGCCAGCTCACCAAGGGGACTAGCGGGAGCGCGAACCTACGAGCAGTACTTC. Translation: CASSPRGLAGARTYEQYF.

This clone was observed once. CDR3 DNA sequence: TGTGCCAGCAGTTTATCCAGGGGGCGGGTCACTGAAGCTTTCTTT. This sequence encodes CASSLSRGRVTEAFF. The V call is TRBV27, the J call TRBJ1-1; TRBD1 matches 8 bases. The germline V gene has CDR1 MNHEY and CDR2 SMNVEV (reference sequence). V lost 0 bases, J lost 4 bases, and 4 bases stayed unmatched. The CDR3 is 15 amino acids.

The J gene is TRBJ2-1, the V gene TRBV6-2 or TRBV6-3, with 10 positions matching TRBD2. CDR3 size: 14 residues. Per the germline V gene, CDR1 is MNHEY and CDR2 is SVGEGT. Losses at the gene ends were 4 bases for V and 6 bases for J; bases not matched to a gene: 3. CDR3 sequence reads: CASSSLAGVNEQFF. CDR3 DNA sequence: TGTGCCAGCAGTTCGCTAGCGGGAGTCAATGAGCAGTTCTTC.

The CDR3 region has the DNA TGTGCCAGCAGTTACGAGGGTTTCGCGCGCAATGAGCAGTTCTTC. Residues: CASSYEGFARNEQFF. The chain combines TRBV6-2 or TRBV6-3 with TRBJ2-1; maybe TRBD2 (5 bases). V shed 2 bases and J shed 6 bases, with 14 bases lying between them. CDR3 length: 15 amino acids. Germline V lookup: CDR1 MNHEY, CDR2 SVGEGT.

In DNA, the CDR3 is TGTGCCAGCAGAGCCGTGGGGTCAGGGATAGACGAGCAGTACTTC. The encoded protein is CASRAVGSGIDEQYF. The chain uses TRBV14 and TRBJ2-7, with D perhaps matching TRBD1 (5 bases). Per the germline V gene, CDR1 is SGHDN and CDR2 is FVKESK. The CDR3 loop spans 15 amino acids. The ends were cut back, 6 bases at V and 5 bases at J, with 20 bases in the middle.

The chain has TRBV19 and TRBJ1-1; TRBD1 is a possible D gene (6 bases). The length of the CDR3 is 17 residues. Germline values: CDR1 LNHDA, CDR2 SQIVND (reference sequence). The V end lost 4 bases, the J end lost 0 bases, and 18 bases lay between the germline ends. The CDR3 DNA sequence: TGTGCCAGTAGTACACAGGGTGTTGGGCTCATGAACACTGAAGCTTTCTTT. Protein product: CASSTQGVGLMNTEAFF.

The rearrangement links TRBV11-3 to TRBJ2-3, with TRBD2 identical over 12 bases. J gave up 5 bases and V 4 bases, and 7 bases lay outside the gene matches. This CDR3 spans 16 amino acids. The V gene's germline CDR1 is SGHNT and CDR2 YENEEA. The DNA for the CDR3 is TGTGCCAGCAGCTCCGGGACTAGCGGGTTGTTAGATACGCAGTATTTT. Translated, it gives CASSSGTSGLLDTQYF.

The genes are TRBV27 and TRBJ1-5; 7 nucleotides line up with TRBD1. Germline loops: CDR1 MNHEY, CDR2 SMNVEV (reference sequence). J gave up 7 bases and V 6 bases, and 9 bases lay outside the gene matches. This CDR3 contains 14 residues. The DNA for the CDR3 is TGTGCCAGCAGCTTTGACAGGGTAGGACAGCCCCAGCATTTT. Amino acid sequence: CASSFDRVGQPQHF.

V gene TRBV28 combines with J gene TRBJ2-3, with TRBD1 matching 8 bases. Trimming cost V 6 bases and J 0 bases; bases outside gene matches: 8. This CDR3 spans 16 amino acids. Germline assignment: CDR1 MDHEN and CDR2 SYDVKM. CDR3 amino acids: CASRGAGGWSTDTQYF. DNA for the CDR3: TGTGCCAGCAGGGGGGCAGGGGGCTGGAGCACAGATACGCAGTATTTT.

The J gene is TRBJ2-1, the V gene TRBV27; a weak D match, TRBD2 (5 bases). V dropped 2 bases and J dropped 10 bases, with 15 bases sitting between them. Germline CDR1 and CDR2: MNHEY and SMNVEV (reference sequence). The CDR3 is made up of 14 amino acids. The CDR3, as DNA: TGTGCCAGCAGTTTAAAGGCCGGAGGTCGGGAGCAGTTCTTC. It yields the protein CASSLKAGGREQFF.

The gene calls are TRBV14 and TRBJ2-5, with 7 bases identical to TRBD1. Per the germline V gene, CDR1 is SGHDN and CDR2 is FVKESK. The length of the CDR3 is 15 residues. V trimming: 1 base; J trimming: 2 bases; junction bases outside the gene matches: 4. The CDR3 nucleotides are TGTGCCAGCAGCCAAGTCAGGGGGATTCAAGAGACCCAGTACTTC. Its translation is CASSQVRGIQETQYF.

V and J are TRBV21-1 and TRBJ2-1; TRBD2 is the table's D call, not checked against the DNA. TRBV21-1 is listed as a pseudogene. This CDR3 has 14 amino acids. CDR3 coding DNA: TGTGCCAGCCCGACTAGCGGGAGGGACAATGAGCAGTTCTTC. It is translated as CASPTSGRDNEQFF.

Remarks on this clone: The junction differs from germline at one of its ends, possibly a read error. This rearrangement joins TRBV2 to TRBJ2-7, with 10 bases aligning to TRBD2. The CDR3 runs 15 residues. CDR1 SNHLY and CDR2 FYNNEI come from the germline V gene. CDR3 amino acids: CASSEGTSDSYEQYF. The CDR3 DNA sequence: TGTGCCAGCAGCGAAGGGACTAGCGATTCCTACGAGCAGTACTTC.

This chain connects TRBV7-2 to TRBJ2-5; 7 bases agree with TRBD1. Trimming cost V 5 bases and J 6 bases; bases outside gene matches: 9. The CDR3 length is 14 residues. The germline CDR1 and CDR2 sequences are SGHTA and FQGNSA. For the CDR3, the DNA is TGTGCCAGCAGCGGAAACAGGGGCCGACAGACCCAGTACTTC. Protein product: CASSGNRGRQTQYF. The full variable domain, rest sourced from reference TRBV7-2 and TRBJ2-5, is GAGVSQSPSNKVTEKGKDVELRCDPISGHTALYWYRQSLGQGLEFLIYFQGNSAPDKSGLPSDRFSAERTGGSVSTLTIQRTQQEDSAVYLCASSGNRGRQTQYFGPGTRLLVL.